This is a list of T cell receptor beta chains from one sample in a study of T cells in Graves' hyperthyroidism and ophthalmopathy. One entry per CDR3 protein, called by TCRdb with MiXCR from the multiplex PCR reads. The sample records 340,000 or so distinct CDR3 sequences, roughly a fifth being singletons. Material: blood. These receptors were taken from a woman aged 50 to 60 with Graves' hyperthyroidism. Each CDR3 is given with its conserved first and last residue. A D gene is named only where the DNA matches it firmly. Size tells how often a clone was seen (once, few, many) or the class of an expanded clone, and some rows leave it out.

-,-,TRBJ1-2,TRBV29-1,CSVDGHNYGYTF,TGCAGCGTTGATGGCCATAACTATGGCTACACCTTC
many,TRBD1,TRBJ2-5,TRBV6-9,CASSLRGRDFPKPQETQYF,TGTGCCAGCAGTTTGAGGGGGCGCGATTTTCCCAAGCCTCAAGAGACCCAGTACTTC
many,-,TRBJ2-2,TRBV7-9,CASSGDPASGELFF,TGTGCCAGCAGCGGTGACCCCGCGTCCGGGGAGCTGTTTTTT
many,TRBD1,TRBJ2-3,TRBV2,CASSPRGQIREDTQYF,TGTGCCAGCAGCCCCAGGGGGCAGATCCGTGAAGATACGCAGTATTTT
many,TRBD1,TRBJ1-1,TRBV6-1,CASARQGSTEAFF,TGTGCCAGCGCCAGACAGGGGAGCACTGAAGCTTTCTTT
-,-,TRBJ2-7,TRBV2,CASNPDISYEQYF,TGTGCCAGCAACCCCGACATCTCCTACGAGCAGTACTTC
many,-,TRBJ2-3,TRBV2,CASLAGPSTDTQYF,TGTGCCAGCTTGGCGGGGCCAAGCACAGATACGCAGTATTTT
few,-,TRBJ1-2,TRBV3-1,CASSQVANYGYTF,TGTGCCAGCAGCCAAGTAGCTAACTATGGCTACACCTTC
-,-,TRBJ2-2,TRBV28,CASRSPKYRMVFF,TGTGCCAGCAGGTCCCCGAAGTACCGGATGGTGTTTTTT
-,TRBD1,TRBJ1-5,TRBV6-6,CASSYSTGGQNQPQHF,TGTGCCAGCAGTTACTCCACAGGGGGCCAGAATCAGCCCCAGCATTTT
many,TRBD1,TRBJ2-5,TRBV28,CASGLGRDRGLERETQYF,TGTGCCAGTGGACTCGGGAGGGACAGGGGGCTAGAAAGAGAGACCCAGTACTTC
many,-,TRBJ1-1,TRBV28,CASSLASFPEGMNTEAFF,TGTGCCAGCAGTTTAGCATCCTTCCCCGAGGGGATGAACACTGAAGCTTTCTTT
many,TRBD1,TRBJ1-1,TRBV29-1,CSIAGTVGNTEAFF,TGCAGTATTGCCGGGACAGTGGGGAACACTGAAGCTTTCTTT
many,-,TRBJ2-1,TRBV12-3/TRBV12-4,CASSRSRRYNEQFF,TGTGCCAGCAGTCGAAGTAGACGGTACAATGAGCAGTTCTTC
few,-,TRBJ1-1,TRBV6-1,CASSGGGGTEAFF,TGTGCCAGCAGTGGAGGGGGGGGGACTGAAGCTTTCTTT
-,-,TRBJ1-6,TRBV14,CASSPSLQGPNSPLHF,TGTGCCAGCAGCCCATCATTACAGGGACCAAATTCACCCCTCCACTTT
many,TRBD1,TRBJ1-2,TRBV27,CASSPTGLNYGYTF,TGTGCCAGCAGCCCGACAGGGTTGAACTATGGCTACACCTTC
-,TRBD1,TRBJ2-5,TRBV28,CASSSTGAQETQYF,TGTGCCAGCAGTTCAACAGGGGCCCAAGAGACCCAGTACTTC
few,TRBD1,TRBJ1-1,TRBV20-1,CSASPETGGSTEAFF,TGCAGTGCTAGCCCGGAGACAGGGGGTAGCACTGAAGCTTTCTTT
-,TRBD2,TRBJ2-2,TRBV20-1,CSARTSATGELFF,TGCAGTGCTAGAACTAGCGCCACCGGGGAGCTGTTTTTT
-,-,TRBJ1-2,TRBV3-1,CASSLAPDGYGYTF,TGTGCCAGCAGCTTAGCCCCGGACGGGTATGGCTACACCTTC
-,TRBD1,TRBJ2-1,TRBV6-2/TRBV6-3,CASSIHQGDPYNEQFF,TGTGCCAGCAGTATCCATCAGGGGGACCCCTACAATGAGCAGTTCTTC